This T cell receptor beta chain was documented in a study of post-analysis software for immune sequencing data. A note on this clonotype: Its antigen is not identified.

The junction had 6 bases not matched to a gene; V was cut back by 4 bases and J by 6 bases. Germline CDR1 reads SGHRS; CDR2 reads YFSETQ. This CDR3 contains 14 residues. Incorporated into the TCR beta cDNA libraries were unique molecular identifiers, which served to reduce PCR and sequencing biases. MiXCR was run by TCRdb on the PCR reads, yielding one entry per CDR3 protein. The sample records 750,000 to 950,000 distinct CDR3 sequences, about 57% being singletons. Study-level results: In patients, about five TRBV segments were more frequent than in controls, with TRBV5-6, TRBV5-1 and TRBV20-1 among them.

The chain couples TRBV5-1 to TRBJ2-1, with 8 nucleotides matching TRBD2. The source is a girl aged 10 to 17 with multiple sclerosis. Source material: blood. CDR3 in amino acids: CASSPVAGGNEQFF. DNA for the CDR3: TGCGCCAGCAGCCCCGTGGCGGGAGGCAATGAGCAGTTCTTC. Full variable domain (missing parts from reference TRBV5-1 and TRBJ2-1): KAGVTQTPRYLIKTRGQQVTLSCSPISGHRSVSWYQQTPGQGLQFLFEYFSETQRNKGNFPGRFSGRQFSNSRSEMNVSTLELGDSALYLCASSPVAGGNEQFFGPGTRLTVL.